The 10 T cell receptor beta chains presented below share a single source sample, sequenced in a study of T cells in Graves' hyperthyroidism and ophthalmopathy. Amplified regions were TCR beta CDR3 sequences from RNA transcripts. With the HTBI primer set, the TCR CDR3 went through a first round of RT-PCR. TCRdb re-called the multiplex PCR reads with MiXCR, one entry per CDR3 protein. The sample contains some 600,000 distinct CDR3 sequences, roughly 13% of which appear only once. The sequencing sample was made of blood. The source is a woman aged 25 to 39 with Graves' hyperthyroidism that later progressed to Graves' ophthalmopathy.

The rearrangement joins TRBV18 to TRBJ1-2; no reliable D call. Germline values: CDR1 KGHSH, CDR2 LQKENI. This CDR3 spans 13 amino acids. With 3 bases removed from V and 8 bases from J, the gap between germline ends came to 13 bases. The CDR3 sequence is CASSPAIPYGYTF. CDR3 nucleotide sequence: TGTGCCAGCTCACCCGCCATTCCTTACGGCTACACCTTC.

The J gene is TRBJ2-7, the V gene TRBV12-3 or TRBV12-4; D is unresolved. The CDR3 contains 12 residues. The V and J ends lost 2 bases and 4 bases respectively, with 6 bases between them. The CDR3 region is CASSLKRYEQYF. The DNA of the CDR3 is TGTGCCAGCAGTTTAAAGCGATACGAGCAGTACTTC.

This clonotype was seen at least ten times. V and J are TRBV7-3 and TRBJ2-1, with D perhaps assigned TRBD1 or TRBD2 (5 bases each). The CDR3 sequence is 13 residues long. The V gene lost 3 bases and the J gene lost 6 bases, with 9 bases spanning the gap. Germline CDR1 and CDR2: SGHTA and FQGTGA. CDR3 region: CASSLGDINEQFF. CDR3 DNA: TGTGCCAGCAGCTTGGGGGATATCAATGAGCAGTTCTTC.

This clonotype showed up many times. This chain uses TRBV27 with TRBJ1-1; no definite D call. The CDR3 runs to 15 residues. CDR1 is MNHEY and CDR2 is SMNVEV in the germline V gene (reference sequence). V shed 3 bases and J shed 4 bases, with 15 bases lying between them. The CDR3 here is CASSLGLGVGTEAFF. The CDR3 DNA is TGTGCCAGCAGTTTGGGGTTAGGTGTTGGCACTGAAGCTTTCTTT.

Only a few counts were recorded for this clonotype. This chain uses TRBV30 with TRBJ1-2; possibly TRBD1 for D (5 bases). V was clipped by 5 bases and J by 4 bases, with 14 bases between them. In germline, CDR1 is GTSNPN, CDR2 SVGIG (reference sequence). The CDR3 totals 13 residues. The CDR3 loop is CAWQTAPGYGYTF. CDR3 nucleotides: TGTGCCTGGCAGACAGCTCCTGGCTATGGCTACACCTTC.

The table lists this clonotype with many counts. The chain combines TRBV12-3 or TRBV12-4 with TRBJ1-4, with a tentative D call TRBD1 (6 bases). V gave up 4 bases and J gave up 5 bases, with 11 bases separating them. There are 14 residues in the CDR3. The CDR3 bases are TGTGCCAGCAGTTGGAGGGACAAAAATGAAAAACTGTTTTTT. Translation gives CASSWRDKNEKLFF.

At least ten counts were recorded for this clonotype. This chain uses TRBV12-3 or TRBV12-4 with TRBJ2-1, with 8 positions matching TRBD2. The trim removed 6 bases at V and 13 bases at J, leaving 11 bases unmatched. This CDR3 comprises 13 residues. The CDR3 reads CASRPPLADNQFF. The CDR3 bases are TGTGCCAGCAGACCTCCACTAGCGGACAATCAGTTCTTC.

As to this clonotype: The conserved closing phenylalanine or tryptophan is absent in this CDR3, likely reflecting a read error. This chain uses TRBV27 with TRBJ2-5; D call uncertain. The germline V and J ends were trimmed by 4 bases and 3 bases, with 15 bases remaining between them. The CDR3 length is 15 residues. CDR1 MNHEY and CDR2 SMNVEV come from the germline V gene (reference sequence). The CDR3 DNA reads as TGTGCCAGCAGTTGGTCCGGCACAACAAAAGAGACCCAGTACCTC. Amino acids: CASSWSGTTKETQYL.

This clonotype was counted between two and nine times. With a much larger clone just one base away, this may be a read error. The V gene is TRBV10-3, the J gene TRBJ2-1; TRBD2 matches 9 bases. The CDR3 length is 18 residues. Per the germline V gene, CDR1 is ENHRY and CDR2 is SYGVKD. Trimming at V came to 6 bases and at J to 1 base, leaving 13 bases not matched to a gene. The CDR3 sequence is CAISAQGTSRSSYNEQFF. Written as DNA, the CDR3 is TGTGCCATCAGCGCACAAGGGACTAGCAGGAGTTCCTACAATGAGCAGTTCTTC.

There are many counts of this clonotype. The rearrangement joins TRBV12-3 or TRBV12-4 to TRBJ1-1; TRBD1 is a possible D gene (6 bases). This CDR3 has 14 residues. V was cut by 10 bases and J by 1 base, with 16 bases left in between. Here the CDR3 DNA reads TGTGCCACACACAGGGATTGGGAGAACACTGAAGCTTTCTTT. It translates to CATHRDWENTEAFF.